These T cell receptor beta chains were read from a single sample in a study of blood T cell repertoires in COVID-19. The assay was immunoSEQ multiplex PCR, and TCRdb's table has in-frame clones only and misses some. This repertoire shows under 250,000 clones, 65% to 85% found once; its top ten account for roughly 4.3%. Sequencing used PBMCs or T cells enriched from blood (not recorded which). These receptors were taken from a man aged 30-40 years with acute COVID-19. The CDR3 runs from the conserved cysteine through the conserved F or W. A D gene is named only where the DNA matches it firmly. Clone size appears in some rows only: once, few, many, or a class for an expanded clone.

v_call	j_call	clone_size	d_call	cdr3_aa	cdr3_nt
TRBV16	TRBJ1-2	.	.	CASSPLGRGYTF	TGTGCCAGCAGCCCTTTGGGGCGTGGCTACACCTTC
TRBV19	TRBJ2-1	once	TRBD2	CASSRSASGAYNEQFF	TGTGCCAGTAGTCGGTCGGCTAGCGGGGCCTACAATGAGCAGTTCTTC
TRBV3-1/TRBV3-2	TRBJ1-1	.	.	CASSPSVGGTEAFF	TGTGCCAGCAGCCCTTCAGTGGGAGGCACTGAAGCTTTCTTT
TRBV5-5	TRBJ1-2	.	TRBD1	CASSKDPGGLYGYTF	TGTGCCAGCAGCAAAGACCCAGGGGGCCTCTATGGCTACACCTTC
TRBV25-1	TRBJ1-2	.	.	CASSEDEQGRGYTF	TGTGCCAGCAGTGAAGATGAACAGGGACGCGGCTACACCTTC
TRBV5-1	TRBJ2-5	.	TRBD2	CASSTGLAGGHGETQYF	TGCGCCAGCAGCACTGGACTAGCGGGGGGCCACGGGGAGACCCAGTACTTC
TRBV6-1	TRBJ2-2	.	.	CASSENHGELFF	TGTGCCAGCAGTGAAAATCACGGGGAGCTGTTTTTT
TRBV6-5	TRBJ1-6	.	.	CASSYGAVSPLHF	TGTGCCAGCAGTTACGGGGCAGTTTCACCCCTCCACTTT
TRBV5-1	TRBJ1-1	.	TRBD1	CASGWTGALNTEAFF	TGCGCCAGCGGCTGGACAGGGGCGCTGAACACTGAAGCTTTCTTT
TRBV2	TRBJ1-1	.	TRBD1	CASRRQGVEAFF	TGTGCCAGCAGGAGACAGGGAGTGGAGGCTTTCTTT
TRBV16	TRBJ1-1	.	.	CASITWGEEAFF	TGTGCCAGCATCACCTGGGGGGAGGAAGCTTTCTTT
TRBV30	TRBJ1-3	.	.	CAWGRVAGGSGNTIYF	TGTGCCTGGGGCAGAGTGGCCGGGGGGTCTGGAAACACCATATATTTT
TRBV6-5	TRBJ2-1	few	TRBD1	CASSNRDRVNEQFF	TGTGCCAGCAGTAACCGGGACAGAGTCAATGAGCAGTTCTTC
TRBV3-1/TRBV3-2	TRBJ2-5	.	.	CASSQYPGGTQYF	TGTGCCAGCAGCCAATACCCAGGAGGGACCCAGTACTTC
TRBV28	TRBJ2-7	.	.	CASSLGRGGPREQYF	TGTGCCAGCAGTTTAGGGCGCGGGGGCCCTAGAGAGCAGTACTTC
TRBV30	TRBJ1-6	.	.	CAWSVRGINSPLHF	TGTGCCTGGAGTGTTAGGGGAATCAATTCACCCCTCCACTTT
TRBV5-1	TRBJ1-4	.	.	CASSPVTNEKLFF	TGCGCCAGCAGCCCCGTAACTAATGAAAAACTGTTTTTT
TRBV2	TRBJ1-3	few	.	CASEGIGNTIYF	TGTGCCAGCGAGGGAATTGGAAACACCATATATTTT